These 25 T cell receptor beta chains were sequenced from one sample in a study of PD-L1 blockade in urothelial cancer. TCRdb's copy holds only in-frame clones and misses some; the assay was immunoSEQ multiplex PCR. In the table there are about 50,000 clones, 70% to 90% of which are singletons. This sample's time point: pretreatment peripheral blood. This specimen was PBMCs, taken around atezolizumab (anti-PD-L1) treatment. The receptors here all came from a man aged 55-75 years with urothelial cancer.

The chain is built from TRBV6-6 and TRBJ1-1, with D unresolved. V lost 2 bases to trimming and J lost 0 bases, with 7 bases between them. The length of the CDR3 is 14 residues. Per the germline V gene, CDR1 is MNHNY and CDR2 is SVGAGI (reference sequence). The CDR3 nucleotides are TGTGCCAGCAGTTACAGCCTAATGAACACTGAAGCTTTCTTT. It translates to CASSYSLMNTEAFF.

The rearrangement joins TRBV10-3 to TRBJ1-1; the D is unclear. The CDR3 loop spans 15 amino acids. Trimming removed 0 bases at V and 0 bases at J, with 8 bases between. Germline V CDR1 and CDR2: ENHRY, SYGVKD. CDR3 DNA sequence: TGTGCCATCAGTGAGTCGGAGTTAATGAACACTGAAGCTTTCTTT. Translation gives CAISESELMNTEAFF.

Regarding this clone: Germline is not matched at one junction end, which may reflect a read error. Within the sample, other DNA sequences also encode this same CDR3. This chain joins TRBV7-7 and TRBJ2-7; D possibly corresponds to TRBD1 (5 bases). CDR3 length equals 14 residues. CDR1 and CDR2 (germline): SSHAT, FNYEAQ (reference sequence). DNA of the CDR3: TGTGCTAGCAGCTTCCGCAGGGACTCCTACGAGCAGTACTTC. Amino acid sequence: CASSFRRDSYEQYF.

The rearrangement uses TRBV14 and TRBJ2-2, with a tentative D call TRBD2 (6 bases). Germline CDR1 reads SGHDN; CDR2 reads FVKESK. With 2 bases removed from V and 3 bases from J, the gap between germline ends came to 10 bases. The CDR3 loop spans 15 amino acids. The CDR3 region has the DNA TGTGCCAGCAGCCAACTTGGGACTGACACCGGGGAGCTGTTTTTT. Its protein is CASSQLGTDTGELFF.

This clone was seen a few times. V gene TRBV16 combines with J gene TRBJ2-1; D remains unclear. The length of the CDR3 is 11 residues. CDR1 is KGHSY, CDR2 FQNENV, per germline. Deletions cut 4 bases from V and 7 bases from J, with 5 bases between. The chain's CDR3 is CASSLRNEQFF. The CDR3 nucleotides are TGTGCCAGCAGCCTGCGGAATGAGCAGTTCTTC.

The CDR3 loop is CASSPDRAVYEQYF. The CDR3, as DNA: TGTGCCAGCTCACCTGACAGGGCGGTCTACGAGCAGTACTTC. The V gene is TRBV18, the J gene TRBJ2-7; 7 bases agree with TRBD1. CDR3 length: 14 amino acids. CDR1 KGHSH and CDR2 LQKENI come from the germline V gene. The ends lost 3 bases at V and 3 bases at J; junction bases unmatched: 5.

J is TRBJ1-4 and V is TRBV19; 8 positions match TRBD1. V dropped 6 bases and J dropped 10; count of bases not matched to a gene: 10. The CDR3 totals 14 residues. The germline V gene has CDR1 LNHDA and CDR2 SQIVND (reference sequence). The CDR3 is CASSGTGGTGKLFF. For the CDR3, the DNA is TGTGCCAGTAGCGGGACAGGAGGCACGGGAAAACTGTTTTTT.

V is TRBV2 and J is TRBJ1-2, with D possibly matching TRBD1 (5 bases). This CDR3 spans 14 amino acids. Germline CDR1 is SNHLY and CDR2 is FYNNEI. Trimming removed 6 bases at V and 7 bases at J, with 18 bases between. This CDR3 reads CASRGPERGGGYTF. CDR3 nucleotides: TGTGCCAGCAGGGGCCCGGAGAGGGGAGGTGGCTACACCTTC. Drawing the rest from reference TRBV2 and TRBJ1-2, the complete variable domain is EPEVTQTPSHQVTQMGQEVILRCVPISNHLYFYWYRQILGQKVEFLVSFYNNEISEKSEIFDDQFSVERPDGSNFTLKIRSTKLEDSAMYFCASRGPERGGGYTFGSGTRLTVV.

V is TRBV18 and J is TRBJ2-7, with 7 bases that match TRBD1. There are 13 residues in the CDR3. V lost 5 bases and J lost 5; bases outside the gene matches: 6. Germline lookup yields CDR1 KGHSH and CDR2 LQKENI. CDR3 residues: CASSGRDRDEQYF. The CDR3 DNA reads TGTGCCAGCTCAGGTAGGGACAGAGACGAGCAGTACTTC.

In DNA form, the CDR3 reads TGTGCCACCTCCTGGACTAGCGGGAGCACAGATACGCAGTATTTT. Its protein product is CATSWTSGSTDTQYF. V usage is TRBV15 and J usage is TRBJ2-3; 11 nucleotides match TRBD2. Germline V gene sequence: CDR1 LNHNV, CDR2 YYDKDF (reference sequence). CDR3 length: 15 residues. The trim removed 8 bases at V and 0 bases at J, leaving 4 bases unmatched.

This clone has at least ten counts. The CDR3 sequence is CAIRDRGRGDYGYTF. The CDR3 nucleotides are TGTGCCATCCGGGACAGGGGGCGCGGCGACTATGGCTACACCTTC. This chain uses TRBV10-3 with TRBJ1-2; TRBD1 agrees at 12 bases. Trimming cost V 8 bases and J 3 bases; bases outside gene matches: 7. This CDR3 is built from 15 residues. The germline V gene encodes CDR1 ENHRY and CDR2 SYGVKD.

The V and J genes are TRBV18 and TRBJ1-1, with D tentatively TRBD1 (6 bases). V lost 3 bases and J 4 bases, leaving 15 bases between the germline ends. This CDR3 spans 15 amino acids. Looked up from germline, CDR1 is KGHSH and CDR2 is LQKENI. As DNA, the CDR3 is TGTGCCAGCTCACCCCAGGGGAAGATGGGCACTGAAGCTTTCTTT. This sequence encodes CASSPQGKMGTEAFF.

J is TRBJ2-7 and V is TRBV16; 9 bases line up with TRBD1. V shed 2 bases and J 3 bases; nucleotides not matched to a gene: 5. Germline V gene lookup returns CDR1 KGHSY and CDR2 FQNENV. The CDR3 covers 15 residues. Written as DNA, the CDR3 is TGTGCCAGCAGCCAAGGGTGGGACAGGGTCTACGAGCAGTACTTC. Protein sequence: CASSQGWDRVYEQYF.

This clone occurred a few times. V and J are TRBV18 and TRBJ1-1; 8 nucleotides agree with TRBD1. Germline lookup yields CDR1 KGHSH and CDR2 LQKENI. The CDR3 consists of 14 residues. Trimming at V came to 3 bases and at J to 4 bases, leaving 4 bases not matched to a gene. The CDR3 is CASSPSGGGTEAFF. Written as DNA, the CDR3 is TGTGCCAGCTCACCCTCAGGGGGCGGCACTGAAGCTTTCTTT.

This sequence joins TRBV6-6 and TRBJ2-7; 10 bases fit TRBD1. V dropped 7 bases and J dropped 5; count of bases not matched to a gene: 11. CDR3 length: 15 residues. Germline V CDR1 and CDR2: MNHNY, SVGAGI (reference sequence). This CDR3 reads CASNAPGQGNNEQYF. CDR3 bases: TGTGCCAGCAATGCTCCGGGACAGGGGAACAACGAGCAGTACTTC.

The chain combines TRBV10-3 with TRBJ1-1; no firm D call. Trimming took off 3 bases at V and 4 bases at J, with 6 bases between the two ends. Germline V gene data show CDR1 as ENHRY and CDR2 as SYGVKD. The CDR3 has 12 residues. The CDR3 here is CAISDRITEAFF. The CDR3 DNA reads TGTGCCATCAGTGACAGAATCACTGAAGCTTTCTTT.

The chain recombines TRBV2 with TRBJ1-2; tentatively, D is TRBD1 (6 bases). The CDR3 contains 13 residues. The V gene lost 5 bases and the J gene lost 7 bases, with 14 bases spanning the gap. Germline V gene data show CDR1 as SNHLY and CDR2 as FYNNEI. CDR3 coding DNA: TGTGCCAGCAGTACTCGGGACAATCGTGGCTACACCTTC. This encodes CASSTRDNRGYTF.

This chain uses TRBV5-1 with TRBJ2-7, with 7 bases that match TRBD1. The germline V gene encodes CDR1 SGHRS and CDR2 YFSETQ. The junction had 9 bases not matched to a gene; V was cut back by 2 bases and J by 4 bases. This CDR3 is 15 amino acids long. Written as DNA, the CDR3 is TGCGCCAGCAGCTTTTCGACAGGGACCCTTTACGAGCAGTACTTC. Translated, it gives CASSFSTGTLYEQYF.

The chain recombines TRBV27 with TRBJ1-2; D is possibly TRBD1 (5 bases). Germline values: CDR1 MNHEY, CDR2 SMNVEV (reference sequence). V gave up 4 bases and J gave up 8 bases, with 17 bases separating them. The CDR3 has 14 amino acids. CDR3 nucleotides: TGTGCCAGCAGTTCACGAGCCGGGACTCAGGGCTACACCTTC. It yields the protein CASSSRAGTQGYTF.

For the CDR3, the DNA is TGTGCCTGGAGCCGGCGAACAGGGGGAGGCTATGGCTACACCTTC. Its translation: CAWSRRTGGGYGYTF. The chain combines TRBV30 with TRBJ1-2; 8 bases match TRBD1. Unmatched junction bases numbered 10, after V lost 3 bases and J lost 4 bases. This CDR3 has 15 residues. Germline CDR1 GTSNPN, CDR2 SVGIG (reference sequence). Full variable domain (remainder filled in from reference TRBV30 and TRBJ1-2): SQTIHQWPATLVQPVGSPLSLECTVEGTSNPNLYWYRQAAGRGLQLLFYSVGIGQISSEVPQNLSASRPQDRQFILSSKKLLLSDSGFYLCAWSRRTGGGYGYTFGSGTRLTVV.

The rearrangement joins TRBV2 to TRBJ2-7, with 7 bases identical to TRBD1. The V segment lost 6 bases and the J segment 1 base; nucleotides outside the gene matches: 18. The germline CDR1 and CDR2 sequences are SNHLY and FYNNEI. CDR3 length: 18 amino acids. As DNA, the CDR3 is TGTGCCAGCAGCCGAATCCCTCTTACAGGGGCCTCATCCTACGAGCAGTACTTC. It translates to CASSRIPLTGASSYEQYF.

The rearrangement links TRBV5-1 to TRBJ1-3, with D possibly matching TRBD1 (6 bases). The germline gives CDR1 SGHRS, CDR2 YFSETQ. This CDR3 spans 14 amino acids. Trimming shortened V by 0 bases and J by 4 bases, and 8 bases separated the two germline ends. CDR3 sequence (DNA): TGCGCCAGCAGCTTGGACAGGGAAGGAAACACCATATATTTT. This gives the protein CASSLDREGNTIYF.

V usage is TRBV6-6 and J usage is TRBJ1-1; TRBD1 matches 9 bases. With V trimmed by 6 bases and J by 8 bases, 16 bases remained unmatched. This CDR3 has 16 residues. Germline V CDR1 and CDR2: MNHNY, SVGAGI (reference sequence). For the CDR3, the DNA is TGTGCCAGCAGAATACCCACAGGGGGCGAGGTCCGAGAAGCTTTCTTT. Translated: CASRIPTGGEVREAFF.

J is TRBJ1-4 and V is TRBV19; maybe TRBD1 (6 bases). The CDR3 runs 16 residues. V shed 5 bases and J shed 4 bases, with 17 bases lying between them. The germline CDR1 and CDR2 sequences are LNHDA and SQIVND (reference sequence). The CDR3 nucleotides read TGTGCCAGTAGTCTCTTCATAGGGGGAGTTAATGAAAAACTGTTTTTT. This gives the protein CASSLFIGGVNEKLFF. Full variable domain (remainder filled in from reference TRBV19 and TRBJ1-4): DGGITQSPKYLFRKEGQNVTLSCEQNLNHDAMYWYRQDPGQGLRLIYYSQIVNDFQKGDIAEGYSVSREKKESFPLTVTSAQKNPTAFYLCASSLFIGGVNEKLFFGSGTQLSVL.

The V call is TRBV5-1, the J call TRBJ1-2; tentative D call: TRBD1 (6 bases). Trimming stripped 4 bases from V and 5 bases from J, with 12 bases between. Germline V gene data show CDR1 as SGHRS and CDR2 as YFSETQ. CDR3 length: 13 residues. CDR3: CASSPRTGYGYTF. In nucleotides, the CDR3 is TGCGCCAGCAGCCCAAGAACAGGGTATGGCTACACCTTC.